Shown below are 19 T cell receptor beta chains from a single sample sequenced in a study of Graves' ophthalmopathy and Graves' hyperthyroidism (dated by TCRdb to 2016 to 2019). The sample was run on an Illumina HiSeq 2000. TCR beta CDR3 regions were amplified from RNA transcripts for repertoire sequencing. The first round of RT-PCR was done with HTBI primers and the Qiagen OneStep RT-PCR kit, and was followed by a second round of multiplex PCR, then size selection and purification. The public reads were run again by TCRdb, first through fastp at Q25 and then through MiXCR, and only productive beta chains were kept. When rows share a CDR3 protein, they turn into one entry using the most common DNA and genes. This sample lists over 500,000 distinct CDR3 sequences; 22% were detected once. The ten largest clones take up about 6.6% of the sample. The sample was peripheral blood. The receptors here all came from a woman aged 18-29 years with stable Graves' hyperthyroidism. Some clones in this sample may be carry-over from other donors' samples. Donor details come from another sample of the same person, matched by shared clones.

This clonotype was picked up many times. The rearrangement links TRBV7-2 to TRBJ2-7; weak D call: TRBD1 (5 bases). The V and J ends lost 5 bases and 4 bases respectively, with 12 bases between them. CDR3 length: 13 amino acids. The germline gives CDR1 SGHTA, CDR2 FQGNSA. The DNA for the CDR3 is TGTGCCAGCAGCCGTAGACAGACTTACGAGCAGTACTTC. Amino acids: CASSRRQTYEQYF.

V and J are TRBV7-9 and TRBJ1-1; D unresolved. The ends were cut back, 5 bases at V and 3 bases at J, with 4 bases in the middle. CDR1 and CDR2 (germline): SEHNR, FQNEAQ (reference sequence). The CDR3 has 11 amino acids. This CDR3 reads CASSRYTEAFF. CDR3 bases: TGTGCCAGCAGCCGATACACTGAAGCTTTCTTT. Using reference TRBV7-9 and TRBJ1-1 for the parts outside the CDR3, the full variable domain is DTGVSQNPRHKITKRGQNVTFRCDPISEHNRLYWYRQTLGQGPEFLTYFQNEAQLEKSRLLSDRFSAERPKGSFSTLEIQRTEQGDSAMYLCASSRYTEAFFGQGTRLTVV.

This clonotype was counted ten times or more. The V gene is TRBV13, the J gene TRBJ2-5; the match to TRBD2 covers 9 bases. Germline-derived CDR1 and CDR2 are PRHDT and FYEKMQ (reference sequence). Trimming at V came to 6 bases and at J to 6 bases, leaving 8 bases not matched to a gene. This CDR3 comprises 14 residues. CDR3 region: CASRYSGGTKTQYF. CDR3 nucleotide sequence: TGTGCCAGCAGATACAGCGGGGGGACGAAGACCCAGTACTTC.

This clonotype appeared a single time. The chain joins TRBV28 to TRBJ1-1, with D uncertain. There are 14 residues in the CDR3. The V gene lost 6 bases and the J gene lost 1 base, with 12 bases spanning the gap. The germline CDR1 and CDR2 sequences are MDHEN and SYDVKM. The CDR3 region is CASRPATENTEAFF. CDR3 in DNA: TGTGCCAGCAGGCCAGCTACAGAGAACACTGAAGCTTTCTTT. The full variable domain, rest sourced from reference TRBV28 and TRBJ1-1, is DVKVTQSSRYLVKRTGEKVFLECVQDMDHENMFWYRQDPGLGLRLIYFSYDVKMKEKGDIPEGYSVSREKKERFSLILESASTNQTSMYLCASRPATENTEAFFGQGTRLTVV.

This chain uses TRBV3-1 with TRBJ1-6, with D unresolved. Trimming took 0 bases from V and 6 from J, leaving 9 bases between them. The CDR3 extends over 15 amino acids. CDR1 is LGHDT and CDR2 is YNNKEL in the germline V gene (reference sequence). CDR3 nucleotides: TGTGCCAGCAGCCAAGAGGGCAGAACTAATTCACCCCTCCACTTT. It translates to CASSQEGRTNSPLHF.

For this clonotype: A much bigger clone sits one base away, suggesting this may be a read error. This likely comes from a read error, as the CDR3 has no conserved phenylalanine or tryptophan at its end. The chain uses TRBV12-3 or TRBV12-4 and TRBJ1-5; 9 bases fit TRBD1. The CDR3 is 16 residues long. After removal of 7 bases from V and 6 bases from J, the junction contained 13 bases not matched to a gene. CDR3 region: CASTYATGQGPQPQHL. CDR3 in DNA: TGTGCCAGCACCTACGCAACTGGACAGGGGCCTCAGCCCCAGCATCTT.

This clonotype was seen repeatedly, ten times or more. The genes are TRBV29-1 and TRBJ1-1; 7 bases map to TRBD1. Per germline, CDR1 SQVTM and CDR2 ANQGSEA. The CDR3 runs to 14 residues. The V segment lost 2 bases and the J segment 0 bases; nucleotides outside the gene matches: 3. Here the CDR3 reads CSVEMGQLNTEAFF. CDR3 nucleotide sequence: TGCAGCGTTGAAATGGGACAGCTGAACACTGAAGCTTTCTTT.

V gene TRBV3-1 combines with J gene TRBJ1-1; D is perhaps TRBD1 (5 bases). The CDR3 has 14 residues. The V gene lost 8 bases and the J gene lost 8 bases, with 21 bases spanning the gap. Germline V CDR1 and CDR2: LGHDT, YNNKEL (reference sequence). CDR3 nucleotide sequence: TGTGCCAGCTCCTACGGGACCACGAGGACGGAAGCTTTCTTT. Residues: CASSYGTTRTEAFF.

This clonotype has at least ten counts. J is TRBJ2-2 and V is TRBV11-2; a weak D match, TRBD1 (5 bases). Trimming stripped 1 base from V and 0 bases from J, with 12 bases between. The CDR3 contains 17 residues. CDR1 is SGHAT and CDR2 is FQNNGV in the germline V gene. This chain's CDR3 is CASSLVGTGANTGELFF. The CDR3 nucleotides read TGTGCCAGCAGCTTAGTGGGAACAGGCGCGAACACCGGGGAGCTGTTTTTT. Drawing the rest from reference TRBV11-2 and TRBJ2-2, the complete variable domain is EAGVAQSPRYKIIEKRQSVAFWCNPISGHATLYWYQQILGQGPKLLIQFQNNGVVDDSQLPKDRFSAERLKGVDSTLKIQPAKLEDSAVYLCASSLVGTGANTGELFFGEGSRLTVL.

This clonotype came up many times. The chain is built from TRBV10-3 and TRBJ2-7; D is undetermined. This CDR3 comprises 11 residues. With 2 bases removed from V and 7 bases from J, the gap between germline ends came to 6 bases. The germline V gene encodes CDR1 ENHRY and CDR2 SYGVKD. The CDR3 DNA is TGTGCCATCAGTGAGGCGTCGGAGCAGTACTTC. It yields the protein CAISEASEQYF.

With respect to this clonotype: The CDR3 does not close with the conserved phenylalanine or tryptophan, likely indicating a read error. V gene TRBV6-1 combines with J gene TRBJ1-2, with 7 positions matching TRBD1. J gave up 6 bases and V 10 bases, and 8 bases lay outside the gene matches. This CDR3 is 12 amino acids long. In germline, CDR1 is MNHNS, CDR2 SASEGT. In DNA, the CDR3 is TGTGCCACCTTGACAGGGATGAATGGCTACACCGAC. Its translation is CATLTGMNGYTD.

This clonotype was seen many times. This chain uses TRBV19 with TRBJ1-2, with D possibly TRBD1 on 5 matching bases. CDR3 size: 13 residues. CDR1 is LNHDA and CDR2 is SQIVND in the germline V gene (reference sequence). V was pared by 5 bases and J by 4 bases, with 11 bases between. The CDR3 nucleotides are TGTGCCAGTAGTGGACCGGGGGGCTATGGCTACACCTTC. It translates to CASSGPGGYGYTF.

This clonotype occurred many times. This rearrangement joins TRBV19 to TRBJ2-7; TRBD2 aligns across 7 bases. CDR1 LNHDA and CDR2 SQIVND come from the germline V gene (reference sequence). The J segment lost 0 bases and the V segment lost 9 bases, leaving 5 bases of the junction unmatched. The CDR3 is 13 residues long. In DNA, the CDR3 is TGTGCCAGCTCGGGGGGACCCTCCTACGAGCAGTACTTC. Translated: CASSGGPSYEQYF.

The rearrangement uses TRBV28 and TRBJ2-7, with 9 bases aligning to TRBD1. Germline V gene lookup returns CDR1 MDHEN and CDR2 SYDVKM. The CDR3 loop spans 17 amino acids. V shed 5 bases, J shed 4 bases, and the junction held 15 bases outside the gene matches. The CDR3 protein is CASSPLDPRTGEYEQYF. The CDR3 DNA sequence: TGTGCCAGCAGTCCACTTGATCCTCGGACAGGGGAATACGAGCAGTACTTC.

This clonotype was recorded many times. V and J are TRBV20-1 and TRBJ1-1; TRBD1 aligns across 7 bases. In germline, CDR1 is DFQATT, CDR2 SNEGSKA (reference sequence). This CDR3 is 16 amino acids long. Trimming at V came to 0 bases and at J to 4 bases, leaving 11 bases not matched to a gene. The CDR3, as DNA: TGCAGTGCTAGAGACGCTGCAGGGGGGGGTGGCACTGAAGCTTTCTTT. Amino acids: CSARDAAGGGGTEAFF.

The V and J genes are TRBV18 and TRBJ2-5; no reliable D call. Trimming pared 1 base from V and 5 bases from J, leaving 11 bases between. There are 14 residues in the CDR3. The V gene's germline CDR1 is KGHSH and CDR2 LQKENI. CDR3 protein: CASSPLNGLETQYF. DNA of the CDR3: TGTGCCAGCTCACCACTGAACGGGTTGGAGACCCAGTACTTC.

This clonotype appeared many times. J is TRBJ2-3 and V is TRBV20-1; D is possibly TRBD2 (7 bases). The CDR3 has 15 amino acids. Trimming cost V 5 bases and J 1 base, with 16 bases left between them. CDR1 is DFQATT, CDR2 SNEGSKA, per germline (reference sequence). The DNA of the CDR3 is TGCAGTGCTCAGGCAGGGGCGGGGGGCACAGATACGCAGTATTTT. This codes for CSAQAGAGGTDTQYF.

This clonotype was recorded at least ten times. This chain joins TRBV6-1 and TRBJ1-1; D remains ambiguous. This CDR3 is 14 amino acids long. Germline loops: CDR1 MNHNS, CDR2 SASEGT. The germline V and J ends were trimmed by 0 bases and 0 bases, with 5 bases remaining between them. The CDR3 DNA reads as TGTGCCAGCAGTGAAGCAGGGATGAACACTGAAGCTTTCTTT. It specifies CASSEAGMNTEAFF.

V usage is TRBV7-8 and J usage is TRBJ1-1, with D possibly matching TRBD1 (5 bases). Germline V gene lookup returns CDR1 SGHVS and CDR2 FQNEAQ. Between the trimmed V and J ends, which lost 7 bases and 0 bases, there was a span of 21 bases. The CDR3 has 17 amino acids. CDR3 amino acids: CASTHYVTGGVNTEAFF. The DNA for the CDR3 is TGTGCCAGCACCCATTACGTTACGGGGGGAGTGAACACTGAAGCTTTCTTT.